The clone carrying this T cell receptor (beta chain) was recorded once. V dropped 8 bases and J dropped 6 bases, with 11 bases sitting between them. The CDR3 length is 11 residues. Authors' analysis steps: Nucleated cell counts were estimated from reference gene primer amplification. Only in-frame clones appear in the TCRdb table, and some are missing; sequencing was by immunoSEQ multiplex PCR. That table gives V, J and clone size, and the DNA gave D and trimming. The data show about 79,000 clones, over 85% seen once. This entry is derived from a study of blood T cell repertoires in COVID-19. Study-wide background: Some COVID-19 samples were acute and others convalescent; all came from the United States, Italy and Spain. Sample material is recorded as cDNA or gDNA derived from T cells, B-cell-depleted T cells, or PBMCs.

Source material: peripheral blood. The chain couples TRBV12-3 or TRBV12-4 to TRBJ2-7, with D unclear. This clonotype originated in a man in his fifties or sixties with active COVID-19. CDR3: CASRRFTEQYF. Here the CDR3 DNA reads TGTGCCAGCCGTCGGTTTACCGAGCAGTACTTC.